The source of this T cell receptor (beta chain) is a study of cytomegalovirus exposure and HLA in healthy donors. Study findings and constraints: The authors later found HLA-associated TCR beta chains more clonally expanded than equally common others. In a later analysis, common viral pathogens appeared linked to several of the most significant clusters. Most CMV-associated TCR beta chains were later found to appear HLA-restricted.

The PCR made use of 60 Vbeta and 13 Jbeta primers. Libraries were prepared by immunoSEQ multiplex PCR; TCRdb keeps only in-frame clonotypes and omits some of them. This sample lists some 110,000 clones; its ten largest clones have 1%. Concerning this clone: As yet, its antigen is unknown.

Though probably carrying unrecorded immune exposures, donors were nominally healthy at sampling. Per germline, CDR1 MNHEY and CDR2 SVGAGI. This CDR3 comprises 14 residues. With 0 bases removed from V and 11 bases from J, the gap between germline ends came to 14 bases. V usage is TRBV6-5 and J usage is TRBJ1-5, with D hard to call. The clonotype was recovered from a man aged 18-30 years in good health and CMV-seronegative. The sequenced sample consisted of PBMCs. In DNA form, the CDR3 reads TGTGCCAGCAGTTACTCGCGTTTGAGCGAGGCCCAGCATTTT. It specifies CASSYSRLSEAQHF.